One and the same sample provided the 18 T cell receptor delta chains below, sequenced in a study of gamma-delta T cells after stem cell transplantation. TCRdb ran CATT on the RT-PCR reads. This sample has 2,500 to 3,500 delta-chain clones, with just over 2.5% found just once. Sequenced material: gamma-delta T cells. These receptors were collected from a human donor. It is not recorded whose cells these are; they may come from a transplant donor.

Remarks on this clone: The mismatch at residue 3 between this DNA's translation and the TCRdb protein of a much larger clone likely reflects a read error; the protein shown is translated from the DNA. This rearrangement joins TRDV2 to TRDJ1; TRDD3 aligns across 7 bases. CDR1 is GEAIGNYY and CDR2 is EKD in the germline V gene. This CDR3 is 16 amino acids long. This CDR3 is CARDLWGSPDTDKLIF. DNA of the CDR3: TGTGCCCGTGACCTCTGGGGGTCGCCAGACACCGATAAACTCATCTTT.

In its sample, this clone is medium-sized (0.01 to 0.1%). Since a far larger clone is one base different, this is likely a read error. The same CDR3 is also encoded by other DNA sequences in this sample. V is TRDV2 and J is TRDJ1; perhaps TRDD3 as D (5 bases). CDR1 and CDR2 (germline): GEAIGNYY, EKD. The length of the CDR3 is 18 residues. The CDR3 sequence is CACDTAGWGPTYTDKLIF. The CDR3 DNA reads as TGCGCCTGTGACACCGCTGGGTGGGGACCAACTTACACCGATAAACTCATCTTT.

This clone was detected ten times or more. This likely stems from a read error, as it lies one base from a far larger clone. V and J are TRDV2 and TRDJ1; D might be TRDD3 (5 bases). Looked up from germline, CDR1 is GEAIGNYY and CDR2 is EKD. The CDR3 is made up of 17 amino acids. In DNA form, the CDR3 reads TGTGCCTGTGACACCGTTGGGGTCGGATTATACACCGATAAACACATCTTT. This encodes CACDTVGVGLYTDKHIF.

A note on this clone: A far larger clone is off by one base, so a read error is likely. This specimen includes other DNA sequences encoding the same CDR3. J is TRDJ1 and V is TRDV2, with D possibly TRDD3 on 6 matching bases. Trimming stripped 0 bases from V and 5 bases from J, with 18 bases between. The CDR3 is made up of 16 amino acids. In germline, CDR1 is GEAIGNYY, CDR2 EKD. The CDR3 DNA reads as TGTGCCTGTGACACCGTAGTGGGGGGTGTTCGTGATAAACTCATCTTT. It is translated as CACDTVVGGVRDKLIF.

For this clone: A single base is all that separates this from a far larger clone, so a read error is likely. CDR3 sequence reads: CACDSLLGDRGGIQSERYTDKLIF. In nucleotides, the CDR3 is TGTGCCTGTGACAGCCTCCTGGGGGATAGGGGGGGGATACAGAGCGAAAGGTACACCGATAAACTCATCTTT. The V call is TRDV2, the J call TRDJ1; 10 nucleotides match TRDD3. CDR3 size: 24 residues. Germline V gives CDR1 GEAIGNYY, CDR2 EKD. Trimming took 2 bases from V and 0 from J; bases not matched to a gene: 29.

This clone is large within its sample. The same CDR3 is also encoded by other DNA sequences in this sample. This chain joins TRDV2 and TRDJ1; 10 nucleotides match TRDD3. V shed 0 bases and J 1 base; nucleotides not matched to a gene: 7. CDR3 length: 17 residues. Germline V CDR1 and CDR2: GEAIGNYY, EKD. The DNA of the CDR3 is TGTGCCTGTGACACCGTCACTGGGGGATTACGCACCGATAAACTCATCTTT. Residues: CACDTVTGGLRTDKLIF.

At least ten counts were recorded for this clone. The chain combines TRDV2 with TRDJ1; 7 nucleotides line up with TRDD3. The germline gives CDR1 GEAIGNYY, CDR2 EKD. This CDR3 spans 18 amino acids. J was trimmed by 0 bases and V by 1 base; bases with no gene match: 13. CDR3 in amino acids: CACDTLTPGGPYTDKLIF. The CDR3, as DNA: TGTGCCTGTGACACACTAACCCCTGGGGGTCCGTACACCGATAAACTCATCTTT.

To note about this clone: Translating this DNA gives a protein that differs at residue 4 from the TCRdb one, which belongs to a much larger clone; a read error is likely, and the protein shown is this translation. The gene calls are TRDV2 and TRDJ1; TRDD3 matches 13 bases. This CDR3 comprises 17 residues. Germline values: CDR1 GEAIGNYY, CDR2 EKD. V was pared by 5 bases and J by 0 bases, with 8 bases of the junction left unmatched. CDR3 sequence (DNA): TGTGCCTGTGGCGCCTTACTGGGGGATACGTACACCGATAAACTCATCTTT. Translation gives CACGALLGDTYTDKLIF.

With regard to this clone: This may arise from a read error, as a much more abundant clone is one base away. The same CDR3 is also encoded by other DNA sequences in this sample. This chain links TRDV2 with TRDJ1; D not resolved. The CDR3 runs 15 residues. Germline CDR1 reads GEAIGNYY; CDR2 reads EKD. The CDR3 loop is CACDTIGSYTDKLIF. CDR3 nucleotide sequence: TGTGCCTGTGACACGATCGGTTCGTACACCGACAAACTCATCTTT.

As concerns this clone: TCRdb's protein for this DNA is that of a much larger clone and differs from the translation at residue 17, likely a read error; the protein shown is the DNA translation. The chain uses TRDV2 and TRDJ1; 12 bases are a match to TRDD3. This CDR3 region has 22 residues. Germline CDR1 GEAIGNYY, CDR2 EKD. With 1 base clipped from V and 3 bases from J, the junction kept 23 bases outside the gene matches. CDR3 DNA: TGTGCCTGTGACACACTCCTGGTGACTGGGGGATACTCCCCTTTGTACGCCGATAAACTCATCTTT. Protein product: CACDTLLVTGGYSPLYADKLIF.

This clone was found a few times. TCRdb has a much larger clone's protein, which differs at residue 10 from the translation of this DNA, likely because of a read error; what is shown is the protein translated from the DNA. CDR3 sequence reads: CACDPVGVPRKSKLIF. CDR3 sequence (DNA): TGTGCCTGTGACCCCGTAGGGGTCCCTCGAAAATCTAAACTCATCTTT. The V and J genes are TRDV2 and TRDJ1; no clear D gene. Germline CDR1 GEAIGNYY, CDR2 EKD. The V end was cut by 3 bases, the J end by 7 bases, with 23 bases between. CDR3 length: 16 amino acids.

About this clone: This DNA's translation and the protein TCRdb lists, from a much larger clone, do not match at residue 8, likely due to a read error; the protein shown is translated from the DNA. This chain joins TRDV2 and TRDJ1; either TRDD2 or TRDD3 may fit D (5 bases each). Per germline, CDR1 GEAIGNYY and CDR2 EKD. The CDR3 has 22 amino acids. V was trimmed by 3 bases and J by 0 bases, leaving 34 bases between them. The CDR3 loop reads CACDPLPKLLGRTLGNTDKLIF. DNA for the CDR3: TGTGCCTGTGACCCGCTTCCAAAGCTGCTGGGTCGAACCCTTGGGAACACCGATAAACTCATCTTT.

This clone was observed a handful of times. J is TRDJ1 and V is TRDV2; 10 bases fit TRDD3. Trimming removed 0 bases from V and 1 base from J; junction bases left unmatched: 7. CDR3 size: 17 residues. Germline CDR1 reads GEAIGNYY; CDR2 reads EKD. The chain's CDR3 is CACDTLLLGDSTDKLIF. CDR3 sequence (DNA): TGTGCCTGTGACACCCTCCTACTGGGGGATTCCACCGATAAACTCATCTTT.

The sample holds a few counts of this clone. The chain couples TRDV2 to TRDJ1, with 9 bases aligning to TRDD3. The CDR3 extends over 15 amino acids. From germline, CDR1 is GEAIGNYY and CDR2 EKD. V trimming: 3 bases; J trimming: 5 bases; junction bases outside the gene matches: 9. This CDR3 reads CACDALLGDRDKLIF. In DNA form, the CDR3 reads TGTGCCTGTGACGCCCTACTGGGGGACCGGGATAAACTCATCTTT.

This clone ranks as medium-sized (0.01 to 0.1%). Distinct nucleotide sequences in the sample also encode this CDR3. V gene TRDV2 combines with J gene TRDJ1; 12 nucleotides agree with TRDD3. CDR3 length: 20 amino acids. CDR1 and CDR2 from the germline V gene are GEAIGNYY and EKD. The J segment lost 1 base and the V segment lost 0 bases, leaving 14 bases of the junction unmatched. The CDR3 reads CACDTVSLTGGYSGTDKLIF. The CDR3 DNA is TGTGCCTGTGACACCGTATCCCTTACTGGGGGATACTCGGGCACCGATAAACTCATCTTT.

This clone was counted only a few times. Other DNA variants within this sample encode the same CDR3. The V gene is TRDV2, the J gene TRDJ1; the match to TRDD3 covers 13 bases. The CDR3 runs to 17 residues. The V segment lost 7 bases and the J segment 9 bases; nucleotides outside the gene matches: 19. Looked up from germline, CDR1 is GEAIGNYY and CDR2 is EKD. The CDR3 DNA reads as TGTGCCTGCGATACCGTACTGGGGGATACGAAGAGCAGGGAACTCATCTTT. Translating it yields CACDTVLGDTKSRELIF.

This clone was seen many times. The sample holds other DNA sequences that translate to the same CDR3. The V and J genes are TRDV3 and TRDJ1; 13 bases match TRDD3. Germline V gives CDR1 TVYSNPD, CDR2 GDNSRS (reference sequence). Germline trimming cut 5 bases from V and 9 bases from J; bases unmatched to any gene: 18. The CDR3 spans 16 residues. The CDR3 nucleotides read TGTGCCCCGTTAGGACTGGGGGATACGAGTTCTTCGGAACTCATCTTT. Protein product: CAPLGLGDTSSSELIF.

Comment on this clone: This likely stems from a read error, as it lies one base from a far larger clone. The sample contains more than one DNA sequence encoding this CDR3. V and J are TRDV2 and TRDJ3; 7 bases map to TRDD3. In germline, CDR1 is GEAIGNYY, CDR2 EKD. CDR3 length: 19 amino acids. The CDR3 region has the DNA TGTGCCTGTGACACCGCTGGGGGCCTAAGCTCCTGGGACACCCGGCAGATGTTTTTC. It is translated as CACDTAGGLSSWDTRQMFF.